This is a list of T cell receptor beta chains from one sample in a study of tumor-infiltrating lymphocytes in primary liver carcinoma. TCRdb ran MiXCR on the multiplex PCR reads and lists one entry per CDR3 protein. The sample has tens of thousands of distinct CDR3 sequences, around 73% seen once. Sequencing was done on a sample of liver tumor tissue from sampling region 5. All receptors derive from a man in his forties or fifties with primary liver carcinoma and hepatitis B virus infection. CDR3s include the opening cysteine and the closing phenylalanine or tryptophan. Clone size is not always given. Where it is, it says once, few, many or a class for expanded clones.

V gene,CDR3 length,J gene,clone size,CDR3 protein
TRBV6-2/TRBV6-3,16,TRBJ1-5,.,CANSPHRGLWGQPQHF
TRBV5-6,15,TRBJ2-7,.,CTSSRTWIGSYGQYF
TRBV15,13,TRBJ2-7,.,CATRGDCLYKQYF
TRBV4-2,17,TRBJ2-1,.,CASSQVGLEGSYSEQFF
TRBV6-2/TRBV6-3,15,TRBJ2-5,.,CASSTLIGTQETQYF
TRBV28,15,TRBJ2-3,.,CASSLVGLVTDTQYF
TRBV5-6,15,TRBJ2-2,many,CASSLGLAGTGELFF
TRBV29-1,11,TRBJ1-2,few,CSTILLGGYTF
TRBV12-3/TRBV12-4,18,TRBJ2-1,many,CASSAQRGVAGDNNEQFF
TRBV5-6,13,TRBJ2-7,.,CASSSLMVYKQYF
TRBV7-2,14,TRBJ1-2,few,CASLKLGPGDGYAF
TRBV28,15,TRBJ1-4,many,CASGPGQSAAEKLFF
TRBV4-3,14,TRBJ1-4,many,CASSRGQGGEKLFF
TRBV6-1,15,TRBJ2-7,.,CDSTPVTGAPTGQYF
TRBV11-1,12,TRBJ1-2,.,CARLVHNYGYTF
TRBV11-1,15,TRBJ2-7,.,CASSNSGRNTYMQYF
TRBV28,13,TRBJ2-1,.,CTSRANRRNEQFF
TRBV10-3,14,TRBJ1-1,once,CATIDPGGNTEAFF
TRBV6-1,15,TRBJ2-7,.,CANSVSTGGSYEQYF
TRBV6-2/TRBV6-3,15,TRBJ2-5,.,CASSAPTGSQETQYF
TRBV5-4,13,TRBJ2-2,.,CGRSGANTGELFF
TRBV12-3/TRBV12-4,15,TRBJ2-5,.,CANSVGLAGIETQYF
TRBV12-3/TRBV12-4,10,TRBJ1-3,.,CANSVNTIYF
TRBV13,15,TRBJ2-7,.,CVSRLGGEGGGEQYF
TRBV7-8,15,TRBJ2-7,.,CTSRRLAGGGYEQYF
TRBV7-9,16,TRBJ1-2,.,CASSLVTEGTAYGYTF
TRBV11-3,13,TRBJ2-3,.,CASSLELMDMQYF
TRBV6-2/TRBV6-3,11,TRBJ2-1,.,CASIYIGWQIF
TRBV12-3/TRBV12-4,13,TRBJ2-2,medium-sized,CASSFIPTGELFF
TRBV7-3,14,TRBJ2-1,.,CASAERGSYNEQFF
TRBV9,15,TRBJ2-3,few,CASSLWTSGTDTQYF
TRBV6-6,14,TRBJ1-1,.,CASSGDSKNIEAFF
TRBV14,17,TRBJ2-1,.,CAISQECQGTGYNEQFF